This T cell receptor beta chain is drawn from a study of T cell responses to AZD1222 COVID-19 vaccine. The study, taken as a whole, reports: Most donors were white British and more were female, and clonal diversity was possibly underestimated.

As regards this clone: The target antigen is unknown.

TCRdb's table, derived via immunoSEQ multiplex PCR, lists solely in-frame clones and lacks some. Of about 92,000 clones in the sample, 70% to 90% are singletons; the top ten hold 10%. Trimming shortened V by 5 bases and J by 5 bases, and 12 bases separated the two germline ends. There are 14 residues in the CDR3. Looked up from germline, CDR1 is SGHTA and CDR2 is FQGTGA. The specimen was peripheral blood, collected on day 0 of AZD1222 vaccination. The clonotype was recovered from an adult in good health. This chain joins TRBV7-3 and TRBJ2-2; D is perhaps TRBD2 (6 bases). DNA for the CDR3: TGTGCCAGCAGCCCCCCGGGGAGGACCGGGGAGCTGTTTTTT. It yields the protein CASSPPGRTGELFF.